The 4 T cell receptor beta chains below all came from one sample that was sequenced in a study of blood T cell repertoires in COVID-19. Profiling relied on immunoSEQ multiplex PCR, and the TCRdb table lists in-frame clones only, not all of them. The profile covers 110,000 or so clones, with about three quarters appearing a single time and roughly a fifth taken by the ten largest. The specimen sequenced was peripheral blood. The receptor set was obtained from a woman aged 70-85 years with acute or convalescent COVID-19.

V is TRBV2 and J is TRBJ2-4, with 15 bases matching TRBD2. Germline V gene lookup returns CDR1 SNHLY and CDR2 FYNNEI. V dropped 6 bases and J dropped 15; count of bases not matched to a gene: 15. The CDR3 contains 16 residues. This chain's CDR3 is CASSEKPGLAGGWGYF. CDR3 sequence (DNA): TGTGCCAGCAGCGAAAAACCGGGACTAGCGGGGGGATGGGGGTACTTC.

Here the CDR3 reads CASSFFGSNEKLFF. The CDR3 DNA reads as TGCGCCAGCAGCTTTTTCGGGTCTAATGAAAAACTGTTTTTT. The chain recombines TRBV5-1 with TRBJ1-4; D unresolved. V was pared by 2 bases and J by 3 bases, with 8 bases between. CDR3 length equals 14 residues. The germline V gene encodes CDR1 SGHRS and CDR2 YFSETQ. The entire variable domain, with the rest obtained from reference TRBV5-1 and TRBJ1-4, is as follows: KAGVTQTPRYLIKTRGQQVTLSCSPISGHRSVSWYQQTPGQGLQFLFEYFSETQRNKGNFPGRFSGRQFSNSRSEMNVSTLELGDSALYLCASSFFGSNEKLFFGSGTQLSVL.

This sequence joins TRBV3-1 (or the pseudogene TRBV3-2) and TRBJ2-3; TRBD1 agrees at 8 bases. CDR1 is LGHDT and CDR2 is YNNKEL in the germline V gene (reference sequence). With 0 bases clipped from V and 2 bases from J, the junction kept 4 bases outside the gene matches. This CDR3 comprises 16 residues. The CDR3 region is CASSQDEDRVTDTQYF. In DNA form, the CDR3 reads TGTGCCAGCAGCCAAGATGAGGACAGGGTCACAGATACGCAGTATTTT.

The genes are TRBV6-5 and TRBJ2-5, with 9 bases matching TRBD1. CDR3 length equals 14 residues. J gave up 4 bases and V 8 bases, and 8 bases lay outside the gene matches. Germline V lookup: CDR1 MNHEY, CDR2 SVGAGI. The CDR3 is CASADRGVGETQYF. CDR3 in DNA: TGTGCCAGCGCGGACAGGGGCGTGGGAGAGACCCAGTACTTC.